The 21 T cell receptor beta chains in this list originate from one sample, sequenced in a study of technical replicates of blood from several donors. Profiled with immunoSEQ multiplex PCR; TCRdb holds only in-frame clones, not every one. The top ten hold over 0.35% of the sample, which has tens of thousands of clones, 92% seen once. Specimen: T cells isolated from PBMCs. These receptor sequences come from a human donor in good health.

The rearrangement uses TRBV7-9 and TRBJ2-1, with D possibly being TRBD1 (6 bases). Trimming left V 7 bases short and J 6 bases short, with 28 bases between. The CDR3 contains 18 residues. Germline CDR1 and CDR2: SEHNR and FQNEAQ (reference sequence). In DNA form, the CDR3 reads TGTGCCAGCACCGCACCAGCCATCGAAACAGGGTTCTCCAATGAGCAGTTCTTC. It codes for CASTAPAIETGFSNEQFF.

The rearrangement uses TRBV30 and TRBJ2-2; D call uncertain. V was trimmed by 1 base and J by 2 bases, leaving 5 bases between them. The length of the CDR3 is 13 residues. Germline lookup yields CDR1 GTSNPN and CDR2 SVGIG (reference sequence). The CDR3 DNA is TGTGCCTGGAGTGCAGGCAACACCGGGGAGCTGTTTTTT. This codes for CAWSAGNTGELFF.

The V and J genes are TRBV7-9 and TRBJ2-2; D is undetermined. The CDR3 covers 15 residues. Germline V gene sequence: CDR1 SEHNR, CDR2 FQNEAQ (reference sequence). V shed 6 bases and J shed 1 base, with 12 bases lying between them. In DNA, the CDR3 is TGTGCCAGCAGGCTTGTTTCGGGGAACACCGGGGAGCTGTTTTTT. Translated, it gives CASRLVSGNTGELFF.

The chain joins TRBV28 to TRBJ1-2; 9 bases agree with TRBD1. Trimming at V came to 6 bases and at J to 4 bases, leaving 9 bases not matched to a gene. This CDR3 has 15 amino acids. Germline V gene sequence: CDR1 MDHEN, CDR2 SYDVKM. CDR3 region: CASSQGQGPPYGYTF. The CDR3, as DNA: TGTGCCAGCAGCCAAGGACAGGGGCCCCCCTATGGCTACACCTTC.

The chain recombines TRBV7-8 with TRBJ1-1; D possibly corresponds to TRBD1 (6 bases). Germline CDR1 and CDR2: SGHVS and FQNEAQ. The germline V and J ends were trimmed by 5 bases and 0 bases, with 22 bases remaining between them. This CDR3 is 18 amino acids long. CDR3 sequence reads: CASSLDGRRGTLNTEAFF. CDR3 DNA sequence: TGTGCCAGCAGCCTAGACGGGCGCAGGGGTACCCTGAACACTGAAGCTTTCTTT.

The chain recombines TRBV29-1 with TRBJ2-3; a weak D match, TRBD2 (6 bases). Per the germline V gene, CDR1 is SQVTM and CDR2 is ANQGSEA. Trimming took 4 bases from V and 7 from J, leaving 18 bases between them. The CDR3 contains 14 residues. The CDR3 DNA follows: TGCAGCGTTGGCCGTCGCGGGATCGGAAATACGCAGTATTTT. Amino acids: CSVGRRGIGNTQYF.

The chain employs TRBV29-1 and TRBJ1-1, with TRBD1 matching 8 bases. J was trimmed by 5 bases and V by 0 bases; bases with no gene match: 2. Germline values: CDR1 SQVTM, CDR2 ANQGSEA. This CDR3 has 13 residues. The CDR3 nucleotides are TGCAGCGTTGAAGAGACAGGGGAAACTGAAGCTTTCTTT. It codes for CSVEETGETEAFF. Drawing the rest from reference TRBV29-1 and TRBJ1-1, the complete variable domain is SAVISQKPSRDICQRGTSLTIQCQVDSQVTMMFWYRQQPGQSLTLIATANQGSEATYESGFVIDKFPISRPNLTFSTLTVSNMSPEDSSIYLCSVEETGETEAFFGQGTRLTVV.

V and J are TRBV27 and TRBJ2-4, with a possible D match to TRBD2 (5 bases). The length of the CDR3 is 15 residues. Trimming pared 7 bases from V and 6 bases from J, leaving 19 bases between. Germline V gives CDR1 MNHEY, CDR2 SMNVEV (reference sequence). The CDR3 bases are TGTGCCAGCAAGCGAAATCGGGGTGGTGGAAACATTCAGTACTTC. Translation: CASKRNRGGGNIQYF.

This chain links TRBV27 with TRBJ2-2; 11 bases are shared with TRBD2. Germline V gene sequence: CDR1 MNHEY, CDR2 SMNVEV (reference sequence). V was pared by 2 bases and J by 5 bases, with 1 base of the junction left unmatched. CDR3 size: 15 residues. CDR3 in amino acids: CASSLRLAGTGELFF. In DNA, the CDR3 is TGTGCCAGCAGTTTAAGACTAGCGGGGACCGGGGAGCTGTTTTTT.

The rearrangement uses TRBV11-3 and TRBJ2-7; 8 bases map to TRBD2. Per the germline V gene, CDR1 is SGHNT and CDR2 is YENEEA. This CDR3 is 15 amino acids long. J was trimmed by 6 bases and V by 5 bases; bases with no gene match: 12. CDR3 DNA sequence: TGTGCCAGCAGCGATCATCGGGAGGGCCTTAGCGAGCAGTACTTC. Translated, it gives CASSDHREGLSEQYF. The complete variable domain, with remaining parts taken from reference TRBV11-3 and TRBJ2-7, reads EAGVVQSPRYKIIEKKQPVAFWCNPISGHNTLYWYLQNLGQGPELLIRYENEEAVDDSQLPKDRFSAERLKGVDSTLKIQPAELGDSAVYLCASSDHREGLSEQYFGPGTRLTVT.

This rearrangement joins TRBV6-5 to TRBJ2-7, with a possible D match to TRBD1 (6 bases). Germline V gene sequence: CDR1 MNHEY, CDR2 SVGAGI. This CDR3 has 13 amino acids. Trimming pared 6 bases from V and 8 bases from J, leaving 17 bases between. In DNA form, the CDR3 reads TGTGCCAGCAGCCGGCGTGAGGGGGAGAAGCAGTACTTC. This gives the protein CASSRREGEKQYF.

The chain employs TRBV2 and TRBJ1-3; possible D gene TRBD1, 6 bases. CDR3 length: 15 amino acids. Germline CDR1 SNHLY, CDR2 FYNNEI. The ends were cut back, 6 bases at V and 2 bases at J, with 14 bases in the middle. CDR3 residues: CASRGTSDPGNTIYF. CDR3 coding DNA: TGTGCCAGCAGGGGGACATCTGATCCTGGAAACACCATATATTTT.

The chain is built from TRBV7-9 and TRBJ1-2; maybe TRBD1 (5 bases). This CDR3 has 16 residues. V was cut by 6 bases and J by 4 bases, with 21 bases left in between. CDR1 is SEHNR, CDR2 FQNEAQ, per germline (reference sequence). The CDR3 is CASSHTRAGGTYGYTF. The CDR3 DNA reads TGTGCCAGCAGTCACACTCGGGCGGGGGGTACCTATGGCTACACCTTC.

The gene calls are TRBV18 and TRBJ2-1, with D unresolved. The CDR3 consists of 13 residues. The germline CDR1 and CDR2 sequences are KGHSH and LQKENI. The V and J ends lost 6 bases and 4 bases respectively, with 10 bases between them. The CDR3 DNA sequence: TGTGCCAGCTCCCCGCTCTATTACAATGAGCAGTTCTTC. It is translated as CASSPLYYNEQFF.

The genes are TRBV27 and TRBJ1-1, with D possibly being TRBD1 (6 bases). V was pared by 8 bases and J by 1 base, with 11 bases between. This CDR3 is 13 amino acids long. The V gene's germline CDR1 is MNHEY and CDR2 SMNVEV (reference sequence). CDR3: CASSQTGNTEAFF. The CDR3 nucleotides are TGTGCCAGCTCCCAGACAGGGAACACTGAAGCTTTCTTT.

Here the CDR3 reads CASSARTADGYTF. The CDR3 coding sequence is TGTGCCAGCAGTGCCCGGACAGCTGATGGCTACACCTTC. The rearrangement links TRBV27 to TRBJ1-2, with a tentative D call TRBD1 (6 bases). The CDR3 contains 13 residues. V dropped 5 bases and J dropped 6 bases, with 13 bases sitting between them. CDR1 is MNHEY, CDR2 SMNVEV, per germline (reference sequence).

This clone was counted between two and nine times. The rearrangement joins TRBV5-1 to TRBJ1-1; D not certain. Trimming left V 3 bases short and J 4 bases short, with 10 bases between. The germline CDR1 and CDR2 sequences are SGHRS and YFSETQ. The CDR3 extends over 13 amino acids. This chain's CDR3 is CASSSFSGTEAFF. The CDR3 DNA sequence: TGCGCCAGCAGCTCCTTTTCAGGCACTGAAGCTTTCTTT.

The genes are TRBV30 and TRBJ2-7, with D perhaps TRBD2 (6 bases). The CDR3 has 14 amino acids. The germline V and J ends were trimmed by 4 bases and 4 bases, with 17 bases remaining between them. Germline V gene data show CDR1 as GTSNPN and CDR2 as SVGIG (reference sequence). The DNA of the CDR3 is TGTGCCTGGACCCCGGGGGTAGAGACTTACGAGCAGTACTTC. It encodes CAWTPGVETYEQYF.

This chain links TRBV9 with TRBJ2-7, with a tentative D call TRBD1 (6 bases). Germline V gives CDR1 SGDLS, CDR2 YYNGEE. V was trimmed by 7 bases and J by 4 bases, leaving 12 bases between them. The CDR3 totals 12 residues. The CDR3: CASGTDRYEQYF. Written as DNA, the CDR3 is TGTGCCAGCGGTACGGACAGATACGAGCAGTACTTC.

The rearrangement joins TRBV10-2 to TRBJ1-1; no definite D call. V gave up 7 bases and J gave up 2 bases, with 5 bases separating them. Germline CDR1 WSHSY, CDR2 SAAADI. The CDR3 is 11 residues long. The CDR3 DNA reads TGCGCCAGCAACAGTAACACTGAAGCTTTCTTT. It is translated as CASNSNTEAFF.

The rearrangement joins TRBV28 to TRBJ1-2, with D possibly matching TRBD1 (5 bases). Germline loops: CDR1 MDHEN, CDR2 SYDVKM. Trimming left V 5 bases short and J 2 bases short, with 15 bases between. The CDR3 is 15 amino acids. CDR3 sequence: CASSIVRERNYGYTF. The CDR3 DNA sequence: TGTGCCAGCAGTATTGTCAGGGAACGAAACTATGGCTACACCTTC.